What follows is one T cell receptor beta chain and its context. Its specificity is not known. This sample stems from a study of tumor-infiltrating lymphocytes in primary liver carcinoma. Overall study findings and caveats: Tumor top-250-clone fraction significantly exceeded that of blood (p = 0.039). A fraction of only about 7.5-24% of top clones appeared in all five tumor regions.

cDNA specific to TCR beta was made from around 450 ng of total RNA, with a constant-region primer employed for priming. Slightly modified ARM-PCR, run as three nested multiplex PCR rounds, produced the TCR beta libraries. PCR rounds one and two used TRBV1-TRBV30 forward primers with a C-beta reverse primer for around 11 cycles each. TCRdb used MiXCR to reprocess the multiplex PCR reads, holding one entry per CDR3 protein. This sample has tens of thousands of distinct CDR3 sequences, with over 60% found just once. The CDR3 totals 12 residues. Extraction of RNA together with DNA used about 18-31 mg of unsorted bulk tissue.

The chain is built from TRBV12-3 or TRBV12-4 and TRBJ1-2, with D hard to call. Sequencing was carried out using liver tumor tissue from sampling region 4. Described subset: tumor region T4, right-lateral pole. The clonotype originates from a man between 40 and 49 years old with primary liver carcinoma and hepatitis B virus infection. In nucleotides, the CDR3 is TGTGCTAGCGGTTTAGAGGAGCGGGGCTACACCTTC. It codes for CASGLEERGYTF.